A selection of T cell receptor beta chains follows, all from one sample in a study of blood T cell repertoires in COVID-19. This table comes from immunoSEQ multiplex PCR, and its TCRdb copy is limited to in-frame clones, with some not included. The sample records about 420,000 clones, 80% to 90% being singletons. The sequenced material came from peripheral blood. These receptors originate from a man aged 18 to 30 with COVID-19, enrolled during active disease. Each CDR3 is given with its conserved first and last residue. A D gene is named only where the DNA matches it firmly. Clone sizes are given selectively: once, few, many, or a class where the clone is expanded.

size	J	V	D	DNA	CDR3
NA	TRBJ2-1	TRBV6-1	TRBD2	TGTGCCAGCAGGGAAGGGACTAGCGGTTACAATGAGCAGTTCTTC	CASREGTSGYNEQFF
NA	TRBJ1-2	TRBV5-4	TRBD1	TGTGCCAGCAGCTTGGCCGGGCAGGGGGACTATGGCTACACCTTC	CASSLAGQGDYGYTF
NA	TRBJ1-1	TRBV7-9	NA	TGTGCCAGCAGCTCGGACATGAACACTGAAGCTTTCTTT	CASSSDMNTEAFF
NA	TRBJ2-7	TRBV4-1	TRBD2	TGCGCCAGCAGCACAAGGACTAGCGGTTCTTCCTACGAGCAGTACTTC	CASSTRTSGSSYEQYF
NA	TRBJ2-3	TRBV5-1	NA	TGCGCCAGCAGCCGGGACATTAACACAGATACGCAGTATTTT	CASSRDINTDTQYF
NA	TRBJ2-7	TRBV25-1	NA	TGTGCCAGCAGTGAGACATCCGTGGCTTCTCAGTACGAGCAGTACTTC	CASSETSVASQYEQYF
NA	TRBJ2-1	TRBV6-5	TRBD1	TGTGCCAGCAGCCAGGCCGGGACAGCCAAAAATGAGCAGTTCTTC	CASSQAGTAKNEQFF
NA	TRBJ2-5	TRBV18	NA	TGTGCCAGCTCACCGACTAGTCAGGAGACCCAGTACTTC	CASSPTSQETQYF
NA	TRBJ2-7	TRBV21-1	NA	TGTGCCAGCAGCAAAGAAGGGGCAGGACCCTACGAGCAGTACTTC	CASSKEGAGPYEQYF
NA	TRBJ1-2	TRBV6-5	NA	TGTGCCAGCAGGGAGACAGGTTATGGCTACACCTTC	CASRETGYGYTF
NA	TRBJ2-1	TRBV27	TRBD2	TGTGCCAGCAGTCACGGACTAGCGTTGAATGAGCAGTTCTTC	CASSHGLALNEQFF
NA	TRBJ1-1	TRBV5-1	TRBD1	TGCGCCAGCTCAACAGGGGCGGGCACTGAAGCTTTCTTT	CASSTGAGTEAFF
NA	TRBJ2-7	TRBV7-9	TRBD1	TGTGCCAGCACCCCGGCGGACAGGGACCACGAGCAGTACTTC	CASTPADRDHEQYF
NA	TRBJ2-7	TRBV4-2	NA	TGTGCCAGCAGCCAAATGGAGGACTTCGGCACCTACGAGCAGTACTTC	CASSQMEDFGTYEQYF
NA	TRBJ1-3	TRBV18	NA	TGTGCCAGCTCACCATCCGGACAGAGCTCTGGAAACACCATATATTTT	CASSPSGQSSGNTIYF
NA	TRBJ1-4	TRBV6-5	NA	TGTGCCAGCTGTCCCTCAACTAATGAAAAACTGTTTTTT	CASCPSTNEKLFF
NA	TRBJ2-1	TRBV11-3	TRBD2	TGTGCCAGCAGGCCGCGGGGGGGATGGGAGCAGTTCTTC	CASRPRGGWEQFF
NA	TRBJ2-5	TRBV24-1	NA	TGTGCCACCAGTGATTCTCTAGGAAGTACGGAGACCCAGTACTTC	CATSDSLGSTETQYF
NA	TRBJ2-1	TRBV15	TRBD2	TGTGCCACCAGCCCAGGGACTAGCGGGGTTATGGATGAGCAGTTCTTC	CATSPGTSGVMDEQFF
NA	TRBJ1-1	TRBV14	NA	TGTGCCAGTACCCGACAGGCGAACACTGAAGCTTTCTTT	CASTRQANTEAFF
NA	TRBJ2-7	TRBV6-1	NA	TGTGCCAGCAGTGAAGCTTGGGACTGGGTCTCCTACGAGCAGTACTTC	CASSEAWDWVSYEQYF
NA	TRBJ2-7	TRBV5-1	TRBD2	TGCGCCAGCAGATGGGGGACTAGCTCCTACGAGCAGTACTTC	CASRWGTSSYEQYF
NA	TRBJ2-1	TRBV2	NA	TGTGCCAGCAGTGAATCGTTCAGCTCCTACAATGAGCAGTTCTTC	CASSESFSSYNEQFF
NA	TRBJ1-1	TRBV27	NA	TGTGCCAGCAGTTTATCCGAGGGGGTAAGGACTGAAGCTTTCTTT	CASSLSEGVRTEAFF
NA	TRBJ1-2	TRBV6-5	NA	TGTGCCACCTCGGGGGGGAACTATGGCTACACCTTC	CATSGGNYGYTF
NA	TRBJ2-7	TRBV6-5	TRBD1	TGTGCCAGCACCCGGGACAGGGGGTTCGACGAGCAGTACTTC	CASTRDRGFDEQYF
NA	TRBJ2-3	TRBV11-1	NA	TGTGCCAGCAGCTTAAGTACGGGATCGGGTGCAGATACGCAGTATTTT	CASSLSTGSGADTQYF
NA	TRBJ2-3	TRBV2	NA	TGTGCCAGTAGGAAGGAGGCGCAGTATTTT	CASRKEAQYF
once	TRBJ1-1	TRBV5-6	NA	TGTGCCAGCAGCCTAACTAACACTGAAGCTTTCTTT	CASSLTNTEAFF
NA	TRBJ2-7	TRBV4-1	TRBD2	TGCGCCAGCAGCCAAACCGGGACTAGCTTATCCGAGCAGTACTTC	CASSQTGTSLSEQYF
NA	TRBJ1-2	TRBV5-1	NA	TGCGCCAGCAGCCTGAATAGAGTTAACTATGGCTACACCTTC	CASSLNRVNYGYTF
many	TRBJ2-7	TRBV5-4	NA	TGTGCCAGCAGCCAGGATGGATACGAGCAGTACTTC	CASSQDGYEQYF
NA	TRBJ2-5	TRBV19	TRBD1	TGTGCCAGTAGTTTAGGGGGCACTCAAGAGACCCAGTACTTC	CASSLGGTQETQYF
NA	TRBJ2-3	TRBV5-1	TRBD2	TGCGCCAGCAGCTTGGTGTTGCGGACTAGCGGGGTAGGTGGTACAGATACGCAGTATTTT	CASSLVLRTSGVGGTDTQYF
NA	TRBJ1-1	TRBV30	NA	TGTGCTTCGCGGAGGGGGGGTGAAGCTTTCTTT	CASRRGGEAFF
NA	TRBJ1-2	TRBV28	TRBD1	TGTGCCACCGGGGACAGGGGGTCTCTCTATGGCTACACCTTC	CATGDRGSLYGYTF
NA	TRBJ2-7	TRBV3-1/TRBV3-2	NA	TGTGCCGGCAGCCAGGGAGACGAGCAGTACTTC	CAGSQGDEQYF
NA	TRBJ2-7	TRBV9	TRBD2	TGTGAAGGCGGGGGAGCGCACGAGCAGTACTTC	CEGGGAHEQYF
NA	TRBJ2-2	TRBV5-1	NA	TGCGCCAGCAGAACGGACACCAACACCGGGGAGCTGTTTTTT	CASRTDTNTGELFF
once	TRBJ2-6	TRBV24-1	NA	TGTGCCACCAAGAGACAGGCTGGGGCCAACGTCCTGACTTTC	CATKRQAGANVLTF
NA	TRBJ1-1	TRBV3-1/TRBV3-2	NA	TGTGCCAGCAGCCAAGAGTCCGTAATGAACACTGAAGCTTTCTTT	CASSQESVMNTEAFF
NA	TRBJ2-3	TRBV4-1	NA	TGCGCCAGCAGCCAAGTACCGGTAGCCACAGATACGCAGTATTTT	CASSQVPVATDTQYF
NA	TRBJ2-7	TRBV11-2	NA	TGTGCCAGCAGCTTAGATGAGGGGGGGGCTTCTACCGAGCAGTACTTC	CASSLDEGGASTEQYF
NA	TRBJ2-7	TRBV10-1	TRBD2	TGCGCCAGCAGTAGTAGCGGGTCCAGCTACGAGCAGTACTTC	CASSSSGSSYEQYF
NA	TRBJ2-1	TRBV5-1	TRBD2	TGCGCCAGCAGCTTGGATAGCGGGTCCTACAATGAGCAGTTCTTC	CASSLDSGSYNEQFF
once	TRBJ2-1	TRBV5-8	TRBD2	TGTGCCAGCAGCTCCGATTCTAGCGGGAATGGTAACAATGAGCAGTTCTTC	CASSSDSSGNGNNEQFF
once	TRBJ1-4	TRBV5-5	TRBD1	TGTGCCAGCAGCTTCATTCAGGGGGCATCTGATGAAAAACTGTTTTTT	CASSFIQGASDEKLFF
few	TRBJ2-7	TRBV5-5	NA	TGTGCCAGCAGCCCCCACTACGAGCAGTACTTC	CASSPHYEQYF
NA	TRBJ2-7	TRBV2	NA	TGTGCCAGCAGTGAAGCGCGTCGGGAGCAGTACTTC	CASSEARREQYF